The 8 T cell receptor beta chains below come from one sample, sequenced in a study of blood T cell repertoires in COVID-19. Profiling relied on immunoSEQ multiplex PCR, and the TCRdb table lists in-frame clones only, not all of them. The table lists fewer than 350,000 clones, around nine tenths of them singletons. Sequenced material: peripheral blood. The source is a man aged 40-50 years with active or convalescent COVID-19.

The chain carries TRBV19 and TRBJ2-1, with a weak D call TRBD2 (8 bases). The V end was cut by 4 bases, the J end by 0 bases, with 19 bases between. In germline, CDR1 is LNHDA, CDR2 SQIVND (reference sequence). The CDR3 sequence is 18 residues long. The chain's CDR3 is CASSSLAGGQSSYNEQFF. The CDR3 region has the DNA TGTGCCAGTAGTAGTCTGGCGGGGGGACAGAGCTCCTACAATGAGCAGTTCTTC. The full variable domain, completed using reference TRBV19 and TRBJ2-1, is DGGITQSPKYLFRKEGQNVTLSCEQNLNHDAMYWYRQDPGQGLRLIYYSQIVNDFQKGDIAEGYSVSREKKESFPLTVTSAQKNPTAFYLCASSSLAGGQSSYNEQFFGPGTRLTVL.

This clone showed up just once. The CDR3 protein is CASSHSLNEAFF. DNA for the CDR3: TGTGCCAGCAGCCACAGCTTAAATGAAGCTTTCTTT. The rearrangement uses TRBV2 and TRBJ1-1; no definite D call. CDR1 is SNHLY and CDR2 is FYNNEI in the germline V gene. V gave up 6 bases and J gave up 7 bases, with 12 bases separating them. This CDR3 has 12 residues. The full variable domain, completed using reference TRBV2 and TRBJ1-1, is EPEVTQTPSHQVTQMGQEVILRCVPISNHLYFYWYRQILGQKVEFLVSFYNNEISEKSEIFDDQFSVERPDGSNFTLKIRSTKLEDSAMYFCASSHSLNEAFFGQGTRLTVV.

The V call is TRBV5-5, the J call TRBJ1-5; 8 nucleotides align to TRBD1. This CDR3 contains 16 residues. Trimming cost V 4 bases and J 2 bases; bases outside gene matches: 8. The germline gives CDR1 SGHKS, CDR2 YYEKEE (reference sequence). The CDR3 DNA reads TGTGCCAGCAGCCCCAGGGGGCCCGTTGGCAATCAGCCCCAGCATTTT. Translating it yields CASSPRGPVGNQPQHF.

The genes are TRBV5-4 and TRBJ2-7; TRBD1 aligns across 9 bases. The CDR3 runs 15 residues. The V segment lost 3 bases and the J segment 4 bases; nucleotides outside the gene matches: 8. Germline loops: CDR1 SGHNT, CDR2 YYREEE (reference sequence). The CDR3, as DNA: TGTGCCAGCAGCTGGGGGACAGGGAGTGGGTACGAGCAGTACTTC. Residues: CASSWGTGSGYEQYF.

For the CDR3, the DNA is TGTGCCAGCAGCCCTTCTTCGCAAGAGCGGGAGGACTCCTACGAGCAGTACTTC. It translates to CASSPSSQEREDSYEQYF. The chain has TRBV5-8 and TRBJ2-7; 9 bases align to TRBD2. Losses at the gene ends were 4 bases for V and 0 bases for J; bases not matched to a gene: 14. This CDR3 is built from 18 residues. Germline values: CDR1 SGHTS, CDR2 YDEGEE.

This clone was picked up a small number of times. This chain uses TRBV6-6 with TRBJ1-2; 7 bases fit TRBD1. Germline assignment: CDR1 MNHNY and CDR2 SVGAGI (reference sequence). The junction had 12 bases not matched to a gene; V was cut back by 6 bases and J by 5 bases. This CDR3 is 15 amino acids long. DNA for the CDR3: TGTGCCAGCAGCCCCAACAGGGGTAGTCTATATGGCTACACCTTC. Protein product: CASSPNRGSLYGYTF.

V is TRBV5-4 and J is TRBJ2-5; the match to TRBD1 covers 10 bases. J was trimmed by 2 bases and V by 1 base; bases with no gene match: 5. CDR1 and CDR2 from the germline V gene are SGHNT and YYREEE (reference sequence). CDR3 size: 16 residues. The CDR3 loop is CASSLRGQGEQETQYF. CDR3 nucleotide sequence: TGTGCCAGCAGCTTGCGTGGACAGGGGGAGCAAGAGACCCAGTACTTC.

The V call is TRBV4-1, the J call TRBJ2-7, with 8 bases identical to TRBD2. CDR1 and CDR2 (germline): MGHRA, YSYEKL. CDR3 length: 14 residues. V dropped 3 bases and J dropped 3; count of bases not matched to a gene: 4. The CDR3 loop is CASSHTGGGYEQYF. The CDR3 nucleotides are TGCGCCAGCAGCCACACGGGAGGGGGCTACGAGCAGTACTTC.